Listed here are 5 T cell receptor beta chains from one sample, sequenced in a study of OX40 agonist ivuxolimab in advanced cancers. Sequencing used immunoSEQ multiplex PCR; TCRdb keeps in-frame clones, though not all of them. This sample yields 67,000 or so clones, of which roughly 87% are seen a single time; approximately 1% belongs to the top ten. Sequenced material: CD4+ or CD8+ T cells sorted from blood, taken in a trial of the OX40 agonist ivuxolimab. The source of these receptors is an adult with an advanced solid tumor such as melanoma, head and neck, liver or kidney cancer.

The chain uses TRBV10-2 and TRBJ2-1, with TRBD2 matching 8 bases. After removal of 2 bases from V and 12 bases from J, the junction contained 6 bases not matched to a gene. The V gene's germline CDR1 is WSHSY and CDR2 SAAADI. The CDR3 extends over 13 amino acids. The CDR3 nucleotides are TGCGCCAGCAGTGAGAGCGGGGGAACTGTGCAGTTCTTC. Translated, it gives CASSESGGTVQFF.

The chain couples TRBV27 to TRBJ2-7; TRBD2 matches 10 bases. The V gene end was trimmed by 8 bases and the J gene end by 4 bases; junction bases not matched to a gene: 5. The germline gives CDR1 MNHEY, CDR2 SMNVEV (reference sequence). The CDR3 consists of 13 residues. The CDR3 bases are TGTGCCAGCTCGTGGACTAGCGGATACGAGCAGTACTTC. Its protein product is CASSWTSGYEQYF.

A remark on this clone: This CDR3 is also generated by other DNA sequences in the sample. The chain combines TRBV6-1 with TRBJ2-1; TRBD2 matches at 11 bases. CDR3 length equals 14 residues. V gave up 5 bases and J gave up 4 bases; unmatched junction bases: 1. Germline CDR1 is MNHNS and CDR2 is SASEGT. In DNA form, the CDR3 reads TGTGCCAGCAGTACTAGCGGGGGATACAATGAGCAGTTCTTC. Protein sequence: CASSTSGGYNEQFF.

The chain recombines TRBV7-2 with TRBJ2-5, with no clear D. V was cut by 0 bases and J by 1 base, with 9 bases left in between. Germline CDR1 reads SGHTA; CDR2 reads FQGNSA. CDR3 length: 15 residues. The CDR3 region is CASSLASGRQETQYF. The DNA for the CDR3 is TGTGCCAGCAGCTTAGCGTCCGGCCGCCAAGAGACCCAGTACTTC.

The gene calls are TRBV10-3 and TRBJ2-1; 8 bases match TRBD2. With 0 bases clipped from V and 9 bases from J, the junction kept 10 bases outside the gene matches. The CDR3 has 16 amino acids. Germline CDR1 is ENHRY and CDR2 is SYGVKD. The CDR3 DNA sequence: TGTGCCATCAGTGAGTCGGTCGAGCGGGGGAAGGGTGAGCAGTTCTTC. Residues: CAISESVERGKGEQFF.